This TCR beta chain comes out of a study of T cells after yellow fever vaccination. TCR cDNA was made by 5'RACE template switching, adding a universal primer site and UMIs. Via MiXCR, TCRdb re-called the 5' RACE reads, giving one row per CDR3 protein. The table lists about 350,000 distinct CDR3 sequences, approximately 8% of them singletons. The CDR3 is 13 residues long. The V end lost 0 bases, the J end lost 7 bases, and 7 bases lay between the germline ends. Germline assignment: CDR1 MNHNY and CDR2 SVGAGI (reference sequence). A remark on this clonotype: The target antigen is unknown.

The study, taken as a whole, reports: Detected again after the booster were most primary-vaccination clones, at about 96% CD4 and 70% to 90% CD8.

The receptor comes from a man between 18 and 29 years old who received the YFV17D yellow fever vaccine. Source: PBMCs, taken approximately 47 days after the first yellow fever vaccination. The rearrangement uses TRBV6-6 and TRBJ1-5, with unresolved D. CDR3 protein: CASSYSTEQPQHF. DNA for the CDR3: TGTGCCAGCAGTTACTCGACGGAACAGCCCCAGCATTTT.